The next 25 T cell receptor beta chains were all read from a single sample in a study of Tregs in tolerant kidney transplant recipients. Profiling relied on immunoSEQ multiplex PCR, and the TCRdb table lists in-frame clones only, not all of them. The repertoire holds 100,000 to 130,000 clones, with around 87% as singletons. Source: CD4+ T cells from blood, taken before the transplant. Source of these receptors: a human donor who received a combined kidney and bone marrow transplant.

The chain couples TRBV5-1 to TRBJ1-1; weak D call: TRBD1 (6 bases). CDR3 length equals 15 residues. The germline V gene encodes CDR1 SGHRS and CDR2 YFSETQ. The V gene lost 5 bases and the J gene lost 0 bases, with 14 bases spanning the gap. CDR3 sequence reads: CASSLMGHVNTEAFF. DNA of the CDR3: TGCGCCAGCAGTTTGATGGGACACGTGAACACTGAAGCTTTCTTT.

Only a few counts were recorded for this clone. The chain's CDR3 is CATGQQLNTEAFF. CDR3 DNA sequence: TGTGCCACGGGACAGCAGTTGAACACTGAAGCTTTCTTT. V is TRBV10-3 and J is TRBJ1-1; 7 positions match TRBD1. The junction had 5 bases not matched to a gene; V was cut back by 10 bases and J by 0 bases. The germline V gene encodes CDR1 ENHRY and CDR2 SYGVKD. This CDR3 has 13 amino acids.

This chain joins TRBV7-7 and TRBJ2-1; 10 bases map to TRBD2. There are 15 residues in the CDR3. Germline V CDR1 and CDR2: SSHAT, FNYEAQ (reference sequence). Unmatched junction bases numbered 6, after V lost 3 bases and J lost 7 bases. The CDR3 region is CASSLIAGGWNEQFF. CDR3 coding DNA: TGTGCCAGCAGCTTGATAGCGGGGGGATGGAATGAGCAGTTCTTC.

This chain uses TRBV15 with TRBJ2-7; the D gene is possibly TRBD2 (6 bases). Per germline, CDR1 LNHNV and CDR2 YYDKDF (reference sequence). Between the trimmed V and J ends, which lost 5 bases and 5 bases, there was a span of 13 bases. There are 13 residues in the CDR3. DNA of the CDR3: TGTGCCACCAGCCCCGGGAGTCTCAACGAGCAGTACTTC. Its translation: CATSPGSLNEQYF.

The chain carries TRBV11-2 and TRBJ2-1; 8 bases fit TRBD2. After removal of 3 bases from V and 6 bases from J, the junction contained 7 bases not matched to a gene. Germline V gene sequence: CDR1 SGHAT, CDR2 FQNNGV. CDR3 size: 15 residues. The CDR3 bases are TGTGCCAGCAGCTTCCCCGGGGGGGGGCGCAATGAGCAGTTCTTC. Protein: CASSFPGGGRNEQFF.

V usage is TRBV6-4 and J usage is TRBJ2-5; TRBD2 agrees at 9 bases. Looked up from germline, CDR1 is MRHNA and CDR2 is SNTAGT. The CDR3 has 15 residues. The junction had 6 bases not matched to a gene; V was cut back by 5 bases and J by 2 bases. This CDR3 reads CASSPPSGVQETQYF. CDR3 sequence (DNA): TGTGCCAGCAGTCCGCCTAGCGGGGTACAAGAGACCCAGTACTTC.

The chain has TRBV11-2 and TRBJ1-2; no clear D gene. Germline V gene sequence: CDR1 SGHAT, CDR2 FQNNGV. V lost 5 bases, J lost 2 bases, and 3 bases lay in between. This CDR3 spans 11 amino acids. CDR3: CASSQNYGYTF. CDR3 DNA sequence: TGTGCCAGCAGCCAGAACTATGGCTACACCTTC.

The V and J genes are TRBV5-5 and TRBJ2-1; possibly TRBD1 for D (5 bases). V lost 4 bases and J lost 6, with 8 bases in between. CDR1 and CDR2 (germline): SGHKS, YYEKEE (reference sequence). The CDR3 runs to 12 residues. The CDR3 loop reads CASSQGRNEQFF. The CDR3 coding sequence is TGTGCCAGCAGCCAGGGTCGCAATGAGCAGTTCTTC. The full variable domain, its missing parts supplied by reference TRBV5-5 and TRBJ2-1, is DAGVTQSPTHLIKTRGQQVTLRCSPISGHKSVSWYQQVLGQGPQFIFQYYEKEERGRGNFPDRFSARQFPNYSSELNVNALLLGDSALYLCASSQGRNEQFFGPGTRLTVL.

This clone was detected once. V is TRBV10-1 and J is TRBJ1-4, with a tentative D call TRBD1 (6 bases). CDR3 length: 15 amino acids. V was pared by 4 bases and J by 0 bases, with 9 bases between. Germline lookup yields CDR1 WNHNN and CDR2 SYGVQD (reference sequence). In DNA form, the CDR3 reads TGCGCCAGCAGTGGGACAGATTCAACTAATGAAAAACTGTTTTTT. It codes for CASSGTDSTNEKLFF.

V gene TRBV7-2 combines with J gene TRBJ1-2; the match to TRBD1 covers 8 bases. In germline, CDR1 is SGHTA, CDR2 FQGNSA. The CDR3 is 15 residues long. Losses at the gene ends were 5 bases for V and 6 bases for J; bases not matched to a gene: 11. The CDR3 reads CASSRQTTGEDGYTF. The CDR3 nucleotides read TGTGCCAGCAGCCGACAAACGACAGGGGAGGATGGCTACACCTTC. The full variable domain, rest sourced from reference TRBV7-2 and TRBJ1-2, is GAGVSQSPSNKVTEKGKDVELRCDPISGHTALYWYRQSLGQGLEFLIYFQGNSAPDKSGLPSDRFSAERTGGSVSTLTIQRTQQEDSAVYLCASSRQTTGEDGYTFGSGTRLTVV.

This chain uses TRBV5-6 with TRBJ2-3; 7 nucleotides align to TRBD1. V gave up 4 bases and J gave up 0 bases; unmatched junction bases: 8. Germline loops: CDR1 SGHDT, CDR2 YYEEEE. There are 16 residues in the CDR3. The DNA for the CDR3 is TGTGCCAGCAGCCGTACCGGACAGGCTAGCACAGATACGCAGTATTTT. This sequence encodes CASSRTGQASTDTQYF.

The chain joins TRBV19 to TRBJ2-7; weak D call: TRBD1 (6 bases). The V end was cut by 6 bases, the J end by 0 bases, with 9 bases between. Per the germline V gene, CDR1 is LNHDA and CDR2 is SQIVND (reference sequence). This CDR3 spans 13 amino acids. CDR3 nucleotides: TGTGCCAGTAGCCAGGACAGCTCCTACGAGCAGTACTTC. This codes for CASSQDSSYEQYF.

The CDR3 loop is CASRTGVRAGELFF. The CDR3 bases are TGTGCCAGTAGGACAGGGGTGAGGGCCGGGGAGCTGTTTTTT. The chain carries TRBV19 and TRBJ2-2; 8 positions match TRBD1. V shed 6 bases, J shed 6 bases, and the junction held 6 bases outside the gene matches. CDR3 length: 14 amino acids. Looked up from germline, CDR1 is LNHDA and CDR2 is SQIVND (reference sequence).

The gene calls are TRBV21-1 and TRBJ1-2; the listed D gene, TRBD1, was not tested against the DNA. TRBV21-1 is marked as a pseudogene. The CDR3 runs 19 residues. Here the CDR3 DNA reads TGTGCCAGCAGCATCTCCTACCGGGACAGGGAAGAGGGTAACTATGGCTACACCTTC. Translation: CASSISYRDREEGNYGYTF.

The chain couples TRBV2 to TRBJ1-2; D is perhaps TRBD1 (5 bases). The CDR3 has 13 residues. CDR1 and CDR2 (germline): SNHLY, FYNNEI. Trimming took 7 bases from V and 8 from J, leaving 17 bases between them. In nucleotides, the CDR3 is TGTGCCAGCATTGACCGGGGGGATGCGGGCTACACCTTC. It translates to CASIDRGDAGYTF. The whole variable domain, filled in from reference TRBV2 and TRBJ1-2, reads EPEVTQTPSHQVTQMGQEVILRCVPISNHLYFYWYRQILGQKVEFLVSFYNNEISEKSEIFDDQFSVERPDGSNFTLKIRSTKLEDSAMYFCASIDRGDAGYTFGSGTRLTVV.

The chain combines TRBV7-2 with TRBJ1-2, with a possible D match to TRBD1 (6 bases). From germline, CDR1 is SGHTA and CDR2 FQGNSA. V was pared by 2 bases and J by 9 bases, with 13 bases between. This CDR3 region has 13 residues. The CDR3 DNA follows: TGTGCCAGCAGCTTACGGCCGGACAGAAGCTACACCTTC. Its translation: CASSLRPDRSYTF.

The V and J genes are TRBV5-1 and TRBJ1-2, with TRBD1 matching 8 bases. The junction had 8 bases not matched to a gene; V was cut back by 6 bases and J by 4 bases. The CDR3 loop spans 14 amino acids. Germline lookup yields CDR1 SGHRS and CDR2 YFSETQ. CDR3 DNA sequence: TGCGCCAGCAACAGGGGACAGGAATCCTATGGCTACACCTTC. This sequence encodes CASNRGQESYGYTF.

This clone occurred a few times. The chain carries TRBV28 and TRBJ1-5, with unresolved D. CDR3 length: 12 residues. Germline CDR1 reads MDHEN; CDR2 reads SYDVKM. V was clipped by 8 bases and J by 11 bases, with 16 bases between them. CDR3 amino acids: CASGLQVMAQHF. The CDR3 DNA sequence: TGTGCCAGCGGACTCCAGGTTATGGCCCAGCATTTT.

The chain is built from TRBV5-1 and TRBJ2-2, with unresolved D. The V end lost 5 bases, the J end lost 1 base, and 12 bases lay between the germline ends. The CDR3 has 15 amino acids. Germline V gene data show CDR1 as SGHRS and CDR2 as YFSETQ. In nucleotides, the CDR3 is TGCGCCAGCAGGTTCGGAGCCTTGAACACCGGGGAGCTGTTTTTT. As protein: CASRFGALNTGELFF.

This rearrangement joins TRBV4-3 to TRBJ2-3; TRBD1 matches at 11 bases. In germline, CDR1 is LGHNA, CDR2 YSLEER. The CDR3 is made up of 17 amino acids. The junction had 8 bases not matched to a gene; V was cut back by 4 bases and J by 2 bases. The CDR3 nucleotides are TGCGCCAGCAGCCCATCGGGTGGACAGGGGGCCACAGATACGCAGTATTTT. It specifies CASSPSGGQGATDTQYF.

The chain is built from TRBV11-2 and TRBJ2-7; 10 bases fit TRBD1. The germline CDR1 and CDR2 sequences are SGHAT and FQNNGV. The CDR3 spans 14 residues. J was trimmed by 3 bases and V by 5 bases; bases with no gene match: 4. The CDR3 region has the DNA TGTGCCAGCAGCAAGGGACAGGGGAGCTACGAGCAGTACTTC. Translated: CASSKGQGSYEQYF.

The chain employs TRBV1 and TRBJ2-1; the table calls TRBD2, which could not be checked here. TRBV1 is deemed a pseudogene. This CDR3 has 13 amino acids. The CDR3 nucleotides read TGCACCGAGGCGGCTAGCGGGAGAAATGAGCAGTTCTTC. It is translated as CTEAASGRNEQFF.

This chain joins TRBV5-4 and TRBJ1-2, with no clear D. CDR1 and CDR2 (germline): SGHNT, YYREEE (reference sequence). The CDR3 consists of 15 residues. Trimming removed 4 bases from V and 7 bases from J, with 20 bases in between. CDR3 bases: TGTGCCAGCAGCACTGGCGTGGAGGAAATGAGTGGCTACACCTTC. As protein: CASSTGVEEMSGYTF. The full variable domain, rest sourced from reference TRBV5-4 and TRBJ1-2, is ETGVTQSPTHLIKTRGQQVTLRCSSQSGHNTVSWYQQALGQGPQFIFQYYREEENGRGNFPPRFSGLQFPNYSSELNVNALELDDSALYLCASSTGVEEMSGYTFGSGTRLTVV.

This chain connects TRBV5-1 to TRBJ2-3; TRBD2 matches 13 bases. This CDR3 is 16 amino acids long. Per the germline V gene, CDR1 is SGHRS and CDR2 is YFSETQ. V shed 6 bases and J 2 bases; nucleotides not matched to a gene: 6. This chain's CDR3 is CASTEGTSGNTDTQYF. The CDR3 nucleotides read TGCGCCAGCACCGAAGGGACTAGCGGGAACACAGATACGCAGTATTTT.

In nucleotides, the CDR3 is TGCGCCAGCAGCTCTACAGGGATGGGAGGGGCCGGGGAGCTGTTTTTT. This gives the protein CASSSTGMGGAGELFF. The chain uses TRBV5-1 and TRBJ2-2; D may be TRBD2 (7 bases). The V end was cut by 3 bases, the J end by 6 bases, with 18 bases between. CDR1 and CDR2 from the germline V gene are SGHRS and YFSETQ. CDR3 size: 16 residues. Looking up the rest from reference TRBV5-1 and TRBJ2-2 gives the full variable domain: KAGVTQTPRYLIKTRGQQVTLSCSPISGHRSVSWYQQTPGQGLQFLFEYFSETQRNKGNFPGRFSGRQFSNSRSEMNVSTLELGDSALYLCASSSTGMGGAGELFFGEGSRLTVL.